The entry below describes one T cell receptor (beta chain). Its antigen target is currently unknown. No quality values exist for individual bases; no much larger clone is one base distant. The CDR3 covers 14 residues, taking in both the cysteine and the phenylalanine. The kept DNA is CDR3 alone, 42 bases in frame from the first base. Based on the germline V gene, the CDR1 and CDR2 sequences are MNHNS and SASEGT. Trimming costs V 3 bases and J 5 bases, and their ends lie 13 bases apart. Instrument used: Illumina HiSeq 2500. Quantitative 5'-RACE with molecular barcodes was used to prepare TCR beta libraries. In the source study's methods: To identify disease-linked TCR variants, a new computational method was used, one built on a probabilistic model of VDJ rearrangement. TCRdb ran its own pipeline on the public reads, namely fastp trimming at Q25 and MiXCR clone calling, and kept in-frame beta chains. Under each unique CDR3 protein, matching rows form one entry showing the most common genes and DNA. V and J calls and clone size were set by TCRdb, not the authors. In this sample the table shows approximately 350,000 distinct CDR3 sequences, roughly 14% of which occur a single time. The top ten hold around 1% of the sample.

The data stem from a study of CD8 T cells in ankylosing spondylitis (TCRdb year 2017). Looking at the study overall: To find TCR variants linked to disease, the study profiled T cell receptor beta repertoires in ankylosing spondylitis patients and healthy donors. The full study cohort comprised 25 or so ankylosing spondylitis patients and approximately 100 healthy donors. Samples of peripheral blood were taken, and for ankylosing spondylitis patients, synovial fluid was collected as well.

General conclusions and limits of the study: The disease-linked clones were reported to be significantly enriched in matched synovial fluid samples from ankylosing spondylitis patients. Some motif variants were previously reported in synovial fluid and blood of reactive arthritis patients, suggesting common disease-initiation mechanisms. A TCR beta motif of about eight highly homologous amino acid variants appeared characteristic of blood from ankylosing spondylitis patients. The disease-linked clones had a CD8+ phenotype and were found at relatively low frequencies in peripheral blood.

Sequenced sample: blood, either unsorted or a sorted T cell fraction (not recorded which). The TCR comes from a male donor with ankylosing spondylitis or in good health (not recorded which). Recombination connected TRBV6-1 to TRBJ1-1, with no confident D gene call. The encoded CDR3 is CASSEGRVRTEAFF. The nucleotide sequence reads TGTGCCAGCAGTGAGGGGAGGGTTCGGACTGAAGCTTTCTTT.